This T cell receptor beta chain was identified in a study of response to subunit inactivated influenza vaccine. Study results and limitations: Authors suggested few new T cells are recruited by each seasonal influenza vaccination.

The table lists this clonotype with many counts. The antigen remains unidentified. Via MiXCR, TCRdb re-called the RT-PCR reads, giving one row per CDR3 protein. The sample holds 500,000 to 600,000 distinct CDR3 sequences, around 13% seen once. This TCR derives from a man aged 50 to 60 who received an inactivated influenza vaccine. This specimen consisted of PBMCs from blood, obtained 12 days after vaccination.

For the CDR3, the DNA is TGTGCCAGCAGCGCGCCGGGACTAGCAATCTACAATGAGCAGTTCTTC. This encodes CASSAPGLAIYNEQFF. The chain couples TRBV7-9 to TRBJ2-1; 9 bases are a match to TRBD2. V gave up 5 bases and J gave up 3 bases; unmatched junction bases: 8. Per the germline V gene, CDR1 is SEHNR and CDR2 is FQNEAQ (reference sequence). The length of the CDR3 is 16 residues.